The rows below give T cell receptor beta chains drawn from one sample of a study of regulatory T cells in long-lasting Graves disease. TCRdb independently ran MiXCR on the multiplex PCR reads; one entry per CDR3 protein. The table has some 350,000 distinct CDR3 sequences, about a sixth seen once. This sample also belongs to another study, concerning T cells in Graves' hyperthyroidism and ophthalmopathy.

The sample here was peripheral blood mononuclear cells (PBMCs), taken at new diagnosis, from a patient treated with antithyroid drugs. Every receptor here comes from a woman aged 18-29 years with Graves disease. Both conserved end residues are part of each CDR3. D genes are given only for firm matches. Not all rows give a size; the values are once, few, many and, for expanded clones, a class.

J gene,clone size,V gene,D gene,CDR3 DNA,CDR3 protein
TRBJ2-7,once,TRBV27,TRBD2,TGTGCCAGCAGCCGACTAGCGGGAGGGCCGGGAGAGCAGTACTTC,CASSRLAGGPGEQYF
TRBJ2-7,few,TRBV20-1,TRBD1,TGCAGTGCTAGGTCTTTGGGACAGTGGAGTTCCTACGAGCAGTACTTC,CSARSLGQWSSYEQYF
TRBJ2-7,many,TRBV6-1,-,TGTGCCAGCAGGGACGGGAACTACGAGCAGTACTTC,CASRDGNYEQYF
TRBJ1-2,many,TRBV5-1,-,TGCGCCACCGACGTTCAAAGGGCTGGCTACACCTTC,CATDVQRAGYTF
TRBJ2-2,many,TRBV11-2,-,TGTGCCAGCAGCTCCATCCGGGCCAACACCGGGGAGCTGTTTTTT,CASSSIRANTGELFF
TRBJ1-4,many,TRBV11-2,-,TGTGCCAGCAGCTTAGGGACATTTGCAACTAATGAAAAACTGTTTTTT,CASSLGTFATNEKLFF
TRBJ2-2,-,TRBV13,-,TGTGCCAGCAGCTCCGGAGGGGGGGGCGTTGGCACCGGGGAGCTGTTTTTT,CASSSGGGGVGTGELFF
TRBJ2-2,many,TRBV2,-,TGTGCCAGCAGTGGGGCAGGGCTCACCGGGGAGCTGTTTTTT,CASSGAGLTGELFF
TRBJ2-1,-,TRBV5-4,-,TGTGCCAGCAGCTGGGTCGGCCCGGGCTACAATGAGCAGTTCTTC,CASSWVGPGYNEQFF
TRBJ2-1,few,TRBV7-9,TRBD1,TGTGCCAGCAGCTTAGACCCTCTGGGACAGATAAGGAATGAGCAGTTCTTC,CASSLDPLGQIRNEQFF
TRBJ2-3,many,TRBV12-3/TRBV12-4,-,TGTGCCAGCAGTTTAAGCTTACGGAGCACAGATACGCAGTATTTT,CASSLSLRSTDTQYF
TRBJ2-4,-,TRBV7-9,-,TGTGCCACTGACCCTAAACTAGCCAAAAACATTCAGTACTTC,CATDPKLAKNIQYF
TRBJ2-1,-,TRBV20-1,-,TGCAGTGCTAGCGGAGGGGGGGTATCATATGAGCAGTTCTTC,CSASGGGVSYEQFF
TRBJ2-5,-,TRBV6-1,-,TGTGCCAGCAGTGACTTCCGGGACATACAAGAGACCCAGTACTTC,CASSDFRDIQETQYF
TRBJ2-7,many,TRBV7-8,TRBD1,TGTGCCAGCAGCCCTCGGACAGGGAACGAGCAGTACTTC,CASSPRTGNEQYF
TRBJ2-1,-,TRBV5-1,TRBD2,TGCGCCAGCAGCAGCCAAGGGACTAGCGGGGGGGAATACAATGAGCAGTTCTTC,CASSSQGTSGGEYNEQFF
TRBJ2-7,many,TRBV3-1,-,TGTGCCAGCAGCCAAGTCGTCGGGTCCGAGCAGTACTTC,CASSQVVGSEQYF
TRBJ2-1,-,TRBV19,-,TGTGCCAGTAGTTCGACGACAGCCATCCTCTACAATGAGCAGTTCTTC,CASSSTTAILYNEQFF
TRBJ1-2,many,TRBV6-5,-,TGTGCCAGCAGTTATCCAGAGGGGGGCTACACCTTC,CASSYPEGGYTF
TRBJ2-5,many,TRBV28,-,TGTGCCAGCAGGGGGGGGTCCGACAGGATAAAGGAGACCCAGTACTTC,CASRGGSDRIKETQYF
TRBJ2-3,many,TRBV20-1,-,TGCAGTGCTGCAGGGGAACGAACAGATACGCAGTATTTT,CSAAGERTDTQYF
TRBJ2-3,few,TRBV10-1,-,TGCGCCAGCAGTGACCTAAAGGGGGGAGATACGCAGTATTTT,CASSDLKGGDTQYF
TRBJ1-2,few,TRBV6-1,-,TGTGCCAGCAGACCCGGGAGAGATCAGTATGGCTACACCTTC,CASRPGRDQYGYTF
TRBJ1-2,many,TRBV28,TRBD1,TGTGCCAGCAGACCCCCCGACAGGGCGCCGGGCTATGGCTACACCTTC,CASRPPDRAPGYGYTF
TRBJ2-3,-,TRBV20-1,TRBD2,TGCAGTGCTAGACTAGCGGGAGGAGTCTTTGGAGGTACGCAGTATTTT,CSARLAGGVFGGTQYF
TRBJ1-6,many,TRBV11-2,TRBD1,TGTGCCAGCAGCTTAGCCCGGACAGGGGGTTCACCCCTCCACTTT,CASSLARTGGSPLHF
TRBJ2-1,many,TRBV20-1,-,TGCAGTGCTAGAGATGGGGGTGGGGGAGGGGGTTATGAGCAGTTCTTC,CSARDGGGGGGYEQFF
TRBJ1-2,few,TRBV4-2,-,TGTGCCAGCAGCCAAGATATCGGACATAACTATGGCTACACCTTC,CASSQDIGHNYGYTF
TRBJ2-1,few,TRBV9,TRBD2,TGTGCCAGCAGCCCTCACCCGCGGGGGGGCCCTTTCTCCTACAATGAGCAGTTCTTC,CASSPHPRGGPFSYNEQFF
TRBJ2-7,few,TRBV6-1,TRBD2,TGTGCCAGCAGAAGGACTAGCGGGAGATCCTACGAGCAGTACTTC,CASRRTSGRSYEQYF
TRBJ2-1,-,TRBV5-5,-,TGTGTCAGCAGTCCCGGGCCTCAGCAGTTCTTC,CVSSPGPQQFF
TRBJ2-2,many,TRBV28,TRBD2,TGTGCCAGCAGTTCGGTAGCGGGAGTAACCACCGGGGAGCTGTTTTTT,CASSSVAGVTTGELFF
TRBJ1-1,-,TRBV25-1,TRBD1,TGTGCCAGCTCAGGACAGGGGACCACTGAAGCTTTCTTT,CASSGQGTTEAFF
TRBJ2-7,-,TRBV27,-,TGTGCCAGCAGGTCCGGGGGCGAGCAGTACTTC,CASRSGGEQYF